A selection of T cell receptor beta chains follows, all from one sample in a study of glioma-infiltrating T cells after dendritic cell vaccination. Profiling relied on immunoSEQ multiplex PCR, and the TCRdb table lists in-frame clones only, not all of them. The table records about 38,000 clones, approximately 80% of them present only once. The starting material was blood, obtained before dendritic cell vaccination. These receptor sequences come from a human donor with glioblastoma. Each CDR3 is given with its conserved first and last residue. A D gene is named only where the DNA matches it firmly. Not all rows give a size; the values are once, few, many and, for expanded clones, a class.

v_call	j_call	clone_size	d_call	cdr3_aa	cdr3_nt
TRBV7-2	TRBJ2-3	NA	NA	CASSLVTFEADTQYF	TGTGCCAGCAGCTTAGTTACTTTTGAGGCAGATACGCAGTATTTT
TRBV6-5	TRBJ2-1	NA	NA	CASSYLAWNEQFF	TGTGCCAGCAGTTACCTAGCCTGGAATGAGCAGTTCTTC
TRBV9	TRBJ2-7	NA	TRBD1	CASSTHPDRVYEQYF	TGTGCCAGCAGCACCCACCCGGACAGGGTATACGAGCAGTACTTC
TRBV6-1	TRBJ2-7	NA	TRBD1	CASSLDRAHEQYF	TGTGCCAGCAGTCTGGACAGGGCCCACGAGCAGTACTTC
TRBV18	TRBJ2-1	NA	TRBD2	CASSSQVSGARSYNEQFF	TGTGCCAGCTCATCACAAGTCAGCGGGGCCCGCTCCTACAATGAGCAGTTCTTC
TRBV4-3	TRBJ2-3	few	TRBD2	CASSQDAPSGGARDTQYF	TGCGCCAGCAGCCAAGACGCGCCTAGCGGGGGGGCCCGCGATACGCAGTATTTT
TRBV4-3	TRBJ1-2	NA	TRBD1	CASSEGQGGYGYTF	TGCGCCAGCAGCGAAGGACAGGGGGGCTATGGCTACACCTTC
TRBV7-3	TRBJ2-2	NA	TRBD2	CASSLGRGGGGTGELFF	TGTGCCAGCAGCTTAGGGCGGGGGGGCGGCGGCACCGGGGAGCTGTTTTTT
TRBV9	TRBJ1-5	NA	NA	CASSAQGSNQPQHF	TGTGCCAGCAGCGCGCAGGGTAGCAATCAGCCCCAGCATTTT
TRBV4-1	TRBJ2-7	NA	NA	CASSHRGTASSSYEQYF	TGCGCCAGCAGCCACCGGGGGACAGCAAGTAGCTCCTACGAGCAGTACTTC
TRBV5-1	TRBJ1-5	NA	TRBD1	CASSRSGGEQPQHF	TGCGCCAGCAGCAGATCAGGGGGCGAACAGCCCCAGCATTTT
TRBV10-3	TRBJ2-3	NA	TRBD2	CAISERAGGFTDTQYF	TGTGCCATCAGTGAGAGAGCGGGGGGGTTCACAGATACGCAGTATTTT
TRBV7-9	TRBJ1-5	NA	NA	CASSMGQYSNQPQHF	TGTGCCAGCAGCATGGGACAATATAGCAATCAGCCCCAGCATTTT
TRBV25-1	TRBJ2-7	few	NA	CASSESLLGRRSSYEQYF	TGTGCCAGCAGTGAAAGTCTCCTGGGGCGTAGGAGCTCCTACGAGCAGTACTTC
TRBV5-1	TRBJ2-5	once	TRBD1	CASSLEGTGGVETQYF	TGCGCCAGCAGCTTGGAAGGGACAGGGGGCGTAGAGACCCAGTACTTC
TRBV6-6	TRBJ2-7	once	NA	CASTNRDYEQYF	TGTGCCAGCACCAACAGGGACTACGAGCAGTACTTC
TRBV15	TRBJ2-7	once	TRBD2	CATSRDRGREQYF	TGTGCCACCAGCAGAGATCGCGGGAGGGAGCAGTACTTC
TRBV15	TRBJ2-6	NA	NA	CATSRSNMVVSHVLTF	TGTGCCACCAGCAGATCCAACATGGTCGTTTCCCACGTCCTGACTTTC
TRBV15	TRBJ2-6	NA	NA	CATSRDPGGANVLTF	TGTGCCACCAGCAGAGATCCCGGTGGGGCCAACGTCCTGACTTTC
TRBV2	TRBJ2-2	few	NA	CASNSEGGELFF	TGTGCCAGCAACTCTGAGGGCGGGGAGCTGTTTTTT
TRBV4-2	TRBJ2-5	NA	NA	CASSQDGLAGGETQYF	TGTGCCAGCAGCCAAGATGGCCTGGCCGGGGGAGAGACCCAGTACTTC
TRBV30	TRBJ2-5	NA	NA	CAWRRGWGVGQQYF	TGTGCCTGGAGACGGGGTTGGGGAGTCGGCCAGCAGTACTTC
TRBV2	TRBJ1-4	NA	NA	CASRDSLGKLFF	TGTGCCAGCAGGGACTCACTGGGAAAACTGTTTTTT
TRBV30	TRBJ2-7	NA	NA	CAWKGVPGSPYEQYF	TGTGCCTGGAAAGGGGTACCAGGGTCCCCTTACGAGCAGTACTTC
TRBV19	TRBJ2-1	NA	TRBD1	CASRGRSDNEQFF	TGTGCCAGCAGGGGGCGGTCAGACAATGAGCAGTTCTTC
TRBV14	TRBJ2-7	NA	NA	CASSQGPHLTGEQYF	TGTGCCAGCAGCCAAGGGCCCCATTTGACGGGCGAGCAGTACTTC
TRBV11-2	TRBJ1-6	NA	NA	CASSLAGDNSPLHF	TGTGCCAGCAGCTTAGCGGGTGATAATTCACCCCTCCACTTT
TRBV4-1	TRBJ2-1	NA	NA	CASSLVYNEQFF	TGCGCCAGCAGTTTAGTCTACAATGAGCAGTTCTTC
TRBV7-6	TRBJ2-5	NA	NA	CASSLVGETQYF	TGTGCCAGCAGCTTAGTCGGGGAGACCCAGTACTTC
TRBV5-6	TRBJ2-1	NA	NA	CASQSGVFLWNEQFF	TGTGCCAGCCAATCAGGGGTTTTCCTTTGGAATGAGCAGTTCTTC
TRBV10-3	TRBJ1-3	few	NA	CAISEQGSGNTIYF	TGTGCCATCAGTGAGCAGGGGTCTGGAAACACCATATATTTT
TRBV9	TRBJ1-5	NA	NA	CASSVGGDDQPQHF	TGTGCCAGCAGCGTTGGAGGGGACGATCAGCCCCAGCATTTT
TRBV5-1	TRBJ2-3	NA	TRBD1	CASSIQGTSTDTQYF	TGCGCCAGCAGCATACAGGGGACCAGCACAGATACGCAGTATTTT
TRBV6-4	TRBJ2-2	NA	NA	CASSDPSGELFF	TGTGCCAGCAGTGACCCCTCCGGGGAGCTGTTTTTT
TRBV23-1	TRBJ1-2	once	NA	CASSHQAGLRFGYTF	TGCGCCAGCAGTCATCAGGCAGGCCTTCGTTTCGGCTACACCTTC
TRBV15	TRBJ1-1	NA	NA	CATSSDTPGAFF	TGTGCCACCAGCAGCGACACCCCCGGTGCTTTCTTT
TRBV15	TRBJ2-5	NA	TRBD1	CATSRERSQGEYGETQYF	TGTGCCACCAGCAGAGAAAGATCACAGGGGGAGTATGGAGAGACCCAGTACTTC
TRBV29-1	TRBJ2-5	NA	NA	CSVESGFWGTQYF	TGCAGCGTTGAGTCGGGATTTTGGGGGACCCAGTACTTC
TRBV7-2	TRBJ1-1	NA	NA	CASSLSAQPGMNTEAFF	TGTGCCAGCAGCTTATCTGCACAGCCTGGCATGAACACTGAAGCTTTCTTT
TRBV19	TRBJ1-6	NA	NA	CASSITGFALNNSPLHF	TGTGCCAGTAGTATAACAGGTTTCGCGCTAAATAATTCACCCCTCCACTTT
TRBV30	TRBJ2-3	NA	TRBD2	CAWALAGGLVDTQYF	TGTGCCTGGGCTCTAGCGGGGGGGCTTGTGGATACGCAGTATTTT
TRBV5-1	TRBJ2-2	NA	TRBD2	CASSRTSGGAGGELFF	TGCGCCAGCAGCCGGACTAGCGGGGGGGCCGGCGGGGAGCTGTTTTTT
TRBV7-9	TRBJ1-6	NA	TRBD1	CASKEGGLDSPLHF	TGTGCCAGCAAGGAAGGGGGCTTGGATTCACCCCTCCACTTT
TRBV5-8	TRBJ2-5	NA	NA	CASSPGLRPQETQYF	TGTGCCAGCAGCCCTGGTCTGAGGCCCCAAGAGACCCAGTACTTC
TRBV11-3	TRBJ1-6	NA	NA	CASSFRSGNNSPLHF	TGTGCCAGCAGCTTTCGGAGCGGTAATAATTCACCCCTCCACTTT
TRBV7-2	TRBJ2-7	NA	NA	CASSLVTGYTSEQYF	TGTGCCAGCAGCTTAGTAACAGGGTATACTAGCGAGCAGTACTTC
TRBV18	TRBJ1-6	NA	NA	CASSPDNSPLHF	TGTGCCAGCTCACCCGACAACTCACCCCTCCACTTT
TRBV19	TRBJ2-2	NA	TRBD2	CASSMGAGTGELFF	TGTGCCAGTAGTATGGGAGCGGGGACCGGGGAGCTGTTTTTT
TRBV4-2	TRBJ2-2	NA	TRBD2	CASSPPGLAGTGELFF	TGTGCCAGCAGCCCTCCGGGACTAGCGGGCACCGGGGAGCTGTTTTTT
TRBV7-6	TRBJ1-2	NA	TRBD1	CASSLTDRDYGYTF	TGTGCCAGCAGCTTAACAGACAGGGATTATGGCTACACCTTC
TRBV27	TRBJ1-1	few	NA	CASSLLGGGMNTEAFF	TGTGCCAGCAGTTTATTAGGTGGGGGCATGAACACTGAAGCTTTCTTT
TRBV7-2	TRBJ1-3	once	NA	CASSPTGWDTIYF	TGTGCCAGCAGCCCCACGGGGTGGGACACCATATATTTT
TRBV5-1	TRBJ1-2	NA	NA	CASSLGRGLYGYTF	TGCGCCAGCAGCTTAGGCAGGGGCCTCTATGGCTACACCTTC
TRBV6-1	TRBJ2-7	NA	TRBD1	CASRETGSDEQYF	TGTGCCAGCAGGGAGACAGGGAGCGACGAGCAGTACTTC
TRBV5-1	TRBJ2-7	NA	TRBD2	CASSPPASGGYEQYF	TGCGCCAGCAGCCCCCCGGCTAGCGGGGGCTACGAGCAGTACTTC
TRBV7-6	TRBJ1-6	NA	NA	CASSSSTLDSPLHF	TGTGCCAGCAGCTCTAGTACCCTGGATTCACCCCTCCACTTT
TRBV30	TRBJ2-7	NA	NA	CAWSQGGHEQYF	TGTGCCTGGAGTCAGGGTGGCCACGAGCAGTACTTC
TRBV7-9	TRBJ2-5	NA	TRBD1	CASSRRDRGQGETQYF	TGTGCCAGCAGCCGGCGGGACAGGGGGCAGGGAGAGACCCAGTACTTC
TRBV19	TRBJ1-1	NA	NA	CASSMKRNTEAFF	TGTGCCAGTAGTATGAAGAGGAACACTGAAGCTTTCTTT
TRBV2	TRBJ2-7	medium-sized	NA	CASSPVYEQYF	TGTGCCAGCAGTCCAGTCTACGAGCAGTACTTC